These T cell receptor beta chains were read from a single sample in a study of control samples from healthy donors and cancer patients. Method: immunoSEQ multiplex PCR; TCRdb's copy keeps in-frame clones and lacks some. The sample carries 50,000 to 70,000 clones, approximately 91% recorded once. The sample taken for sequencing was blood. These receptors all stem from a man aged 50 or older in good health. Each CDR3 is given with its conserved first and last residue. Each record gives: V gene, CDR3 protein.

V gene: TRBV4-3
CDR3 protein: CASSQDGGAGANVLTF

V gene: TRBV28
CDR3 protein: CASSLPAEGDTQYF

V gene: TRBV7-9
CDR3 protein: CASSLGAYGRETQYF

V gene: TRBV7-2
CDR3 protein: CASSSSLVWGETQYF

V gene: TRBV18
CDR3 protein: CASSFGSGNEQFF

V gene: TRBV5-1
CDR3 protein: CASSTGTANTGELFF

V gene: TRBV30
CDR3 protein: CACPVLAGGDEQFF

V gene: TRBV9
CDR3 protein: CASSVDLSGSFGTGELFF

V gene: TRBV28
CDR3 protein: CASVPTRQGALSSYNEQFF

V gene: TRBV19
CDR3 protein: CASSILGGQDYEQYF

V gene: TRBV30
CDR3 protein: CAWKRPNYGYTF

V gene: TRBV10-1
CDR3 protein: CASSTQGSPLHF

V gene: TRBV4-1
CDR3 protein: CASSQEIFPGLASYEQYF

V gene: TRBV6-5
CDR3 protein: CASSSGAGGTYNEQFF

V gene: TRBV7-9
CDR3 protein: CASSFGQSTNEKLFF

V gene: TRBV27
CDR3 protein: CASSLSVFQPQHF

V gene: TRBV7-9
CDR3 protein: CASSLDPSGSGVTQYF